One and the same sample provided the 10 T cell receptor beta chains below, sequenced in a study of regulatory T cells in long-lasting Graves disease. Combining iRepertoire HTBI primers with Arm-PCR of CDR3 regions, the authors built TCR beta libraries. Each CDR3 protein is one row after TCRdb ran MiXCR on the multiplex PCR reads. The sample shows some 230,000 distinct CDR3 sequences, around 17% of them seen only once. Time point meaning: newly diagnosed GD, antithyroid drugs for less than 3 months. RNA extracted from PBMCs served as the sequencing template. The input for sequencing was peripheral blood mononuclear cells (PBMCs), taken at new diagnosis, from a patient treated with antithyroid drugs. These receptors originate from a female donor with Graves disease.

This clonotype was seen more than once but under ten times. The chain's CDR3 is CASSLDTSGKPEGYEQYF. CDR3 in DNA: TGTGCCAGCAGCTTAGATACTAGCGGTAAACCGGAAGGCTACGAGCAGTACTTC. The J gene is TRBJ2-7, the V gene TRBV13; 8 bases line up with TRBD2. J lost 3 bases, V lost 1 base, and 14 bases had no gene match. CDR3 length: 18 amino acids. CDR1 and CDR2 from the germline V gene are PRHDT and FYEKMQ (reference sequence).

This clonotype was found a few times. A junction boundary mismatches the germline segment, possibly from a read error. This chain uses TRBV4-2 with TRBJ1-2; D is unclear. The CDR3 spans 13 residues. Germline V CDR1 and CDR2: LGHNA, YNFKEQ. The CDR3 bases are TGTGTCAGCAGCCAAGAGGGAGCCTATGGCTACACCTTC. Translated, it gives CVSSQEGAYGYTF.

This clonotype was detected many times. The rearrangement links TRBV3-1 to TRBJ1-2; tentatively, D is TRBD1 (5 bases). The V and J ends lost 3 bases and 7 bases respectively, with 15 bases between them. The CDR3 sequence is 14 residues long. The germline CDR1 and CDR2 sequences are LGHDT and YNNKEL (reference sequence). The CDR3 region is CASSQLGTGSGYTF. CDR3 DNA: TGTGCCAGCAGCCAGCTTGGGACGGGGTCTGGCTACACCTTC.

This clonotype was counted ten times or more. The rearrangement links TRBV28 to TRBJ1-1, with 10 bases that match TRBD1. The V gene end was trimmed by 2 bases and the J gene end by 6 bases; junction bases not matched to a gene: 6. This CDR3 is built from 15 residues. Per germline, CDR1 MDHEN and CDR2 SYDVKM. For the CDR3, the DNA is TGTGCCAGCAGTTTACCGGGACAGGGGTCACCTGAAGCTTTCTTT. Protein product: CASSLPGQGSPEAFF.

This CDR3 reads CASSFWQISGTATEQYF. CDR3 nucleotide sequence: TGTGCCAGCAGCTTCTGGCAAATCTCCGGGACCGCTACCGAGCAGTACTTC. V usage is TRBV11-3 and J usage is TRBJ2-7; TRBD1 or TRBD2 may be the D gene (5 bases each). This CDR3 is built from 17 residues. The V and J ends lost 3 bases and 6 bases respectively, with 24 bases between them. Germline lookup yields CDR1 SGHNT and CDR2 YENEEA.

This clonotype has ten or more counts. V and J are TRBV19 and TRBJ2-2; D is undetermined. V dropped 4 bases and J dropped 8 bases, with 14 bases sitting between them. The CDR3 sequence is 14 residues long. Germline CDR1 LNHDA, CDR2 SQIVND (reference sequence). The CDR3 here is CASSTLLMMGELFF. DNA of the CDR3: TGTGCCAGTAGTACCCTCCTTATGATGGGGGAGCTGTTTTTT.

In its sample, this clonotype was seen many times. This chain uses TRBV27 with TRBJ1-4, with a tentative D call TRBD1 (5 bases). The V and J ends lost 3 bases and 10 bases respectively, with 15 bases between them. Germline V gene data show CDR1 as MNHEY and CDR2 as SMNVEV (reference sequence). CDR3 size: 14 residues. CDR3: CASSFGTGLRKLFF. The DNA of the CDR3 is TGTGCCAGCAGTTTCGGCACAGGCCTGAGAAAACTGTTTTTT.

This clonotype was counted ten times or more. The chain uses TRBV30 and TRBJ2-7; perhaps TRBD1 as D (6 bases). The CDR3 extends over 15 amino acids. The V end was cut by 0 bases, the J end by 6 bases, with 18 bases between. Germline V CDR1 and CDR2: GTSNPN, SVGIG (reference sequence). The CDR3 DNA follows: TGTGCCTGGAGTGTACTGCTCGGGCAGGGGACCGAGCAGTACTTC. As protein: CAWSVLLGQGTEQYF.

In its sample, this clonotype was seen many times. The J gene is TRBJ2-7, the V gene TRBV12-3 or TRBV12-4; 7 bases line up with TRBD1. The CDR3 is 14 amino acids. With 8 bases clipped from V and 2 bases from J, the junction kept 9 bases outside the gene matches. CDR3 coding DNA: TGTGCCAGCGGGCCAGGGGGAAACCCCTACGAGCAGTACTTC. This sequence encodes CASGPGGNPYEQYF.

This clonotype came up many times. This sequence joins TRBV27 and TRBJ2-7, with TRBD1 matching 8 bases. The J segment lost 6 bases and the V segment lost 2 bases, leaving 3 bases of the junction unmatched. This CDR3 comprises 13 residues. Germline lookup yields CDR1 MNHEY and CDR2 SMNVEV (reference sequence). CDR3 nucleotides: TGTGCCAGCAGTTTACAGGGGGCGGCCGAGCAGTACTTC. Protein product: CASSLQGAAEQYF.